This entry lists 18 T cell receptor beta chains sequenced from one sample in a study of early T cells in non-severe SARS-CoV-2 infection. In TCRdb, the 5' RACE reads were re-called with MiXCR into one record per CDR3 protein. The data show around 71,000 distinct CDR3 sequences, approximately 15% seen once. The sample here was whole blood, taken at baseline. The receptors derive from an adult who was a healthcare worker with PCR-confirmed SARS-CoV-2 infection or an uninfected control (not recorded which).

Ten or more counts support this clonotype. The chain uses TRBV2 and TRBJ2-5, with a weak D call TRBD2 (5 bases). The CDR3 spans 12 residues. Trimming shortened V by 4 bases and J by 8 bases, and 11 bases separated the two germline ends. Germline V gene sequence: CDR1 SNHLY, CDR2 FYNNEI. The CDR3 region is CASSVTGETQYF. The DNA for the CDR3 is TGTGCCAGCAGTGTGACCGGGGAAACCCAGTACTTC.

This clonotype was detected only a few times. This rearrangement joins TRBV18 to TRBJ2-1, with D unresolved. The ends were cut back, 1 base at V and 6 bases at J, with 10 bases in the middle. This CDR3 contains 14 residues. Per germline, CDR1 KGHSH and CDR2 LQKENI. CDR3 DNA sequence: TGTGCCAGCTCACCACTGACGCCTGGCAATGAGCAGTTCTTC. The encoded protein is CASSPLTPGNEQFF.

This clonotype has ten or more counts. The CDR3, as DNA: TGTGCCAGCAGCTTAACTTCCCCTTTAAACACCGGGGAGCTGTTTTTT. Translated: CASSLTSPLNTGELFF. The chain employs TRBV7-3 and TRBJ2-2, with no clear D. Trimming took 0 bases from V and 2 from J, leaving 10 bases between them. Per germline, CDR1 SGHTA and CDR2 FQGTGA. This CDR3 spans 16 amino acids.

This clonotype occurred many times. This rearrangement joins TRBV2 to TRBJ2-3, with 7 bases that match TRBD2. V shed 6 bases, J shed 2 bases, and the junction held 5 bases outside the gene matches. Per germline, CDR1 SNHLY and CDR2 FYNNEI. The length of the CDR3 is 14 residues. This CDR3 reads CASSESGTTDTQYF. CDR3 sequence (DNA): TGTGCCAGCAGCGAAAGCGGGACCACAGATACGCAGTATTTT.

This sequence joins TRBV20-1 and TRBJ2-1; D is undetermined. Germline CDR1 DFQATT, CDR2 SNEGSKA (reference sequence). The CDR3 has 11 residues. Trimming shortened V by 4 bases and J by 4 bases, and 5 bases separated the two germline ends. The chain's CDR3 is CSAKDYNEQFF. The CDR3 bases are TGCAGTGCTAAAGATTACAATGAGCAGTTCTTC.

This clonotype came up a few times. The V call is TRBV7-2, the J call TRBJ2-1; 7 bases are shared with TRBD2. This CDR3 has 18 residues. V gave up 4 bases and J gave up 2 bases; unmatched junction bases: 14. Germline CDR1 reads SGHTA; CDR2 reads FQGNSA. CDR3 nucleotide sequence: TGTGCCAGCAGCTCCTCGACCCTCCTAGCGGCCCCCTACAATGAGCAGTTCTTC. Amino acid sequence: CASSSSTLLAAPYNEQFF.

The chain has TRBV5-1 and TRBJ2-6; 8 bases align to TRBD1. The CDR3 is 15 residues long. The junction had 3 bases not matched to a gene; V was cut back by 5 bases and J by 2 bases. The germline V gene has CDR1 SGHRS and CDR2 YFSETQ. The CDR3 here is CASSPQGAGANVLTF. CDR3 sequence (DNA): TGCGCCAGCAGTCCACAGGGGGCTGGGGCCAACGTCCTGACTTTC.

This clonotype was counted ten times or more. This chain links TRBV7-2 with TRBJ2-3; 7 bases map to TRBD2. The V gene end was trimmed by 5 bases and the J gene end by 6 bases; junction bases not matched to a gene: 14. The V gene's germline CDR1 is SGHTA and CDR2 FQGNSA. The CDR3 runs to 16 residues. The CDR3 bases are TGTGCCAGCAGCCAAGGGACTTCAGGGAGGGGCGATACGCAGTATTTT. This gives the protein CASSQGTSGRGDTQYF.

The chain has TRBV18 and TRBJ2-5; 7 bases map to TRBD2. The CDR3 runs 15 residues. The germline CDR1 and CDR2 sequences are KGHSH and LQKENI. V lost 6 bases, J lost 1 base, and 8 bases stayed unmatched. In nucleotides, the CDR3 is TGTGCCAGCTCGCAGCTAGCGGCCCCCCAAGAGACCCAGTACTTC. This encodes CASSQLAAPQETQYF.

The gene calls are TRBV18 and TRBJ2-1; the D gene is possibly TRBD1 (6 bases). Deletions cut 4 bases from V and 10 bases from J, with 11 bases between. The CDR3 is 12 amino acids. CDR1 is KGHSH and CDR2 is LQKENI in the germline V gene. CDR3 protein: CASSRQGQEQFF. CDR3 nucleotide sequence: TGTGCCAGCTCACGGCAGGGGCAGGAGCAGTTCTTC.

The chain uses TRBV7-8 and TRBJ1-1, with D possibly matching TRBD1 (5 bases). The length of the CDR3 is 16 residues. With 5 bases removed from V and 4 bases from J, the gap between germline ends came to 20 bases. From germline, CDR1 is SGHVS and CDR2 FQNEAQ. The CDR3 protein is CASSRPSGTGRTEAFF. The CDR3 DNA follows: TGTGCCAGCAGCCGCCCGTCGGGGACGGGGCGCACTGAAGCTTTCTTT.

V is TRBV20-1 and J is TRBJ2-7; possibly TRBD2 for D (5 bases). Germline CDR1 is DFQATT and CDR2 is SNEGSKA (reference sequence). The CDR3 contains 15 residues. The germline V and J ends were trimmed by 5 bases and 0 bases, with 17 bases remaining between them. CDR3 sequence (DNA): TGCAGTGCTTGGCCACTAGTGTTACCCTCCTACGAGCAGTACTTC. Translation gives CSAWPLVLPSYEQYF.

Comment on this clonotype: A much larger clone lies a single base off, so this may be a read error. The CDR3 DNA sequence: TGTGCCAGCAGCGGGACTAGCGGGAGGGCCTACGAGCAGTACTTC. This gives the protein CASSGTSGRAYEQYF. The chain combines TRBV2 with TRBJ2-7; 16 bases are shared with TRBD2. The junction had 1 base not matched to a gene; V was cut back by 6 bases and J by 2 bases. Germline lookup yields CDR1 SNHLY and CDR2 FYNNEI. This CDR3 contains 15 residues.

This clonotype was counted ten times or more. V and J are TRBV7-3 and TRBJ2-1; 7 bases are shared with TRBD2. Germline V gene sequence: CDR1 SGHTA, CDR2 FQGTGA. The CDR3 sequence is 18 residues long. Germline trimming cut 2 bases from V and 4 bases from J; bases unmatched to any gene: 14. The CDR3 loop reads CASSLAGEAYGSYNEQFF. The DNA of the CDR3 is TGTGCCAGCAGCTTAGCGGGGGAAGCCTATGGGTCGTACAATGAGCAGTTCTTC.

This clonotype showed up many times. The chain carries TRBV3-1 and TRBJ2-2; 8 bases are a match to TRBD1. CDR1 and CDR2 from the germline V gene are LGHDT and YNNKEL (reference sequence). CDR3 length: 15 residues. V trimming: 8 bases; J trimming: 5 bases; junction bases outside the gene matches: 10. CDR3 protein: CASGLRTGITGELFF. DNA of the CDR3: TGTGCCAGCGGGCTTCGGACAGGGATTACCGGGGAGCTGTTTTTT.

This clonotype was picked up a small number of times. The J gene is TRBJ1-6, the V gene TRBV11-1, with no clear D. Germline V CDR1 and CDR2: SGHAT, FQDESV (reference sequence). Trimming shortened V by 1 base and J by 3 bases, and 19 bases separated the two germline ends. CDR3 length: 19 amino acids. The DNA for the CDR3 is TGTGCCAGCAGCTTAGTCGGCGGTCCGACAACGAACTATAATTCACCCCTCCACTTT. Translating it yields CASSLVGGPTTNYNSPLHF.

This clonotype was found many times. V is TRBV10-2 and J is TRBJ2-2, with TRBD2 matching over 10 bases. V shed 4 bases, J shed 6 bases, and the junction held 5 bases outside the gene matches. The CDR3 extends over 15 amino acids. From germline, CDR1 is WSHSY and CDR2 SAAADI. CDR3 nucleotides: TGCGCCAGCAGTGCGAGCGGGAGGGCCGCCGGGGAGCTGTTTTTT. The encoded protein is CASSASGRAAGELFF.

This clonotype appeared once. V and J are TRBV5-1 and TRBJ2-7; 9 nucleotides align to TRBD2. CDR3 size: 15 residues. Germline values: CDR1 SGHRS, CDR2 YFSETQ. V was clipped by 1 base and J by 3 bases; unmatched bases: 5. CDR3 in DNA: TGCGCCAGCAGCTTGCGGCTAGCGGGGAACTACGAGCAGTACTTC. Translation: CASSLRLAGNYEQYF.